The T cell receptor beta chain described here comes from a study of cytomegalovirus exposure and HLA in healthy donors. General study points: Excluded were some V segments that proved indistinguishable, including TRBV6-2 and TRBV6-3. Previous analysis showed most TCR beta V segments were productive about 90% or about 30% of the time.

The primer mix had 60 Vbeta and 13 Jbeta primers. The table came from immunoSEQ multiplex PCR; TCRdb's copy has only in-frame clones and leaves some out. The table has fewer than 250,000 clones, 81% seen once; the top ten hold around 3.6%. Germline loops: CDR1 SGDLS, CDR2 YYNGEE. Trimming left V 0 bases short and J 0 bases short, with 9 bases between. The CDR3 is 15 residues long. Notes on this clone: Antigen unknown.

This receptor was obtained from a man aged 35 to 55 in good health and CMV-seropositive. Material for sequencing was PBMCs. The chain combines TRBV9 with TRBJ2-5; D perhaps matches TRBD2 (5 bases). CDR3 DNA: TGTGCCAGCAGCGTAGCGCCTAGCCACCAAGAGACCCAGTACTTC. This translates into CASSVAPSHQETQYF.